This is a list of T cell receptor beta chains from one sample in a study of blood T cell repertoires in COVID-19. Generated by immunoSEQ multiplex PCR, the TCRdb table keeps only in-frame clones and is missing some. The table shows about 380,000 clones, with roughly 87% occurring only once. Specimen: PBMCs or T cells enriched from blood (not recorded which). The receptors derive from a woman aged 30 to 39 who had recovered from COVID-19. Both conserved end residues are part of each CDR3. The D gene is left open where the match is weak. Size tells how often a clone was seen (once, few, many) or the class of an expanded clone, and some rows leave it out.

j_call: TRBJ2-2
clone_size: .
v_call: TRBV12-3/TRBV12-4
d_call: .
cdr3_nt: TGTGCCATTAGCCCCTCGAACACCGGGGAGCTGTTTTTT
cdr3_aa: CAISPSNTGELFF

j_call: TRBJ1-3
clone_size: .
v_call: TRBV25-1
d_call: TRBD1
cdr3_nt: TGTGCCAGCAGTACACAGGGGATTCGTGGAAACACCATATATTTT
cdr3_aa: CASSTQGIRGNTIYF

j_call: TRBJ2-7
clone_size: few
v_call: TRBV14
d_call: TRBD1
cdr3_nt: TGTGCCAGCAGCCAAGTGAGGACAGGCTCCTACGAGCAGTACTTC
cdr3_aa: CASSQVRTGSYEQYF

j_call: TRBJ1-3
clone_size: .
v_call: TRBV11-3
d_call: .
cdr3_nt: TGTGCCAGCAGCCCAGGAGGTACGGTGGGAAACACCATATATTTT
cdr3_aa: CASSPGGTVGNTIYF

j_call: TRBJ1-6
clone_size: .
v_call: TRBV30
d_call: .
cdr3_nt: TGTGCCTGGCAGGACTACTATAATTCACCCCTCCACTTT
cdr3_aa: CAWQDYYNSPLHF

j_call: TRBJ2-7
clone_size: few
v_call: TRBV27
d_call: TRBD2
cdr3_nt: TGTGCCAGCAGTCTATGGGGGGGGAACGAGCAGTACTTC
cdr3_aa: CASSLWGGNEQYF

j_call: TRBJ2-7
clone_size: .
v_call: TRBV2
d_call: TRBD1
cdr3_nt: TGTGCCAGCACTATCGACAGGGGTCTTTACGAGCAGTACTTC
cdr3_aa: CASTIDRGLYEQYF

j_call: TRBJ1-1
clone_size: .
v_call: TRBV5-1
d_call: TRBD1
cdr3_nt: TGCGCCAGCAGCTCTATTAGACAGGGAGGCTTCACTGAAGCTTTCTTT
cdr3_aa: CASSSIRQGGFTEAFF

j_call: TRBJ2-7
clone_size: .
v_call: TRBV6-5
d_call: TRBD2
cdr3_nt: TGTGCCAGCAGCCCACTAGCGGGAGGGTCCTACGAGCAGTACTTC
cdr3_aa: CASSPLAGGSYEQYF

j_call: TRBJ2-7
clone_size: .
v_call: TRBV6-5
d_call: .
cdr3_nt: TGTGCCAGCAGGGGAAAGAGGGATCGCGAGCAGTACTTC
cdr3_aa: CASRGKRDREQYF

j_call: TRBJ2-3
clone_size: .
v_call: TRBV19
d_call: TRBD1
cdr3_nt: TGTGCCAGTAGTATTATTTCGACAGGGCTAGGGGCAGATACGCAGTATTTT
cdr3_aa: CASSIISTGLGADTQYF

j_call: TRBJ1-3
clone_size: .
v_call: TRBV30
d_call: TRBD1
cdr3_nt: TGTGCCTGGAGTAAACTACAGGGGGTCGGAAACACCATATATTTT
cdr3_aa: CAWSKLQGVGNTIYF

j_call: TRBJ2-3
clone_size: .
v_call: TRBV6-4
d_call: TRBD2
cdr3_nt: TGTGCCAGCAGTGAGACCGGGACTAGCGTGGGGGCAGATACGCAGTATTTT
cdr3_aa: CASSETGTSVGADTQYF

j_call: TRBJ2-7
clone_size: .
v_call: TRBV18
d_call: .
cdr3_nt: TGTGCCAGCTCACCACCCCCGGGCTCCTACGAGCAGTACTTC
cdr3_aa: CASSPPPGSYEQYF

j_call: TRBJ1-4
clone_size: .
v_call: TRBV19
d_call: .
cdr3_nt: TGTGCCAGTAGTATACTCGGGAGGGAGAATGGAAATGAAAAACTGTTTTTT
cdr3_aa: CASSILGRENGNEKLFF

j_call: TRBJ2-4
clone_size: .
v_call: TRBV2
d_call: TRBD2
cdr3_nt: TGTGCCAGCAGTGAAGGAGGACTAGCGGGAACCAAAAACATTCAGTACTTC
cdr3_aa: CASSEGGLAGTKNIQYF

j_call: TRBJ1-1
clone_size: .
v_call: TRBV6-5
d_call: .
cdr3_nt: TGTGCCAGCAGTTACCTAACAGGGAAGGCTGAAGCTTTCTTT
cdr3_aa: CASSYLTGKAEAFF

j_call: TRBJ1-6
clone_size: .
v_call: TRBV6-5
d_call: TRBD1
cdr3_nt: TGTGCCAGCAGTTACTTTGGGGGCCAGGGGGATTCACCCCTCCACTTT
cdr3_aa: CASSYFGGQGDSPLHF